The clone carrying this TCR beta chain was seen a handful of times. Its cognate antigen is unknown. The CDR3 consists of 15 residues. The V end was cut by 2 bases, the J end by 6 bases, with 14 bases between. Germline loops: CDR1 LGHNA, CDR2 YSLEER. TCRdb itself ran the 5' RACE reads through MiXCR, one entry per CDR3 protein. This repertoire shows 320,000 or so distinct CDR3 sequences, approximately 8% found once; its top ten account for roughly a sixth. This sample was taken from a study of T cells after yellow fever vaccination. Across the study: Low-cell-number fractions were prepared with SMART-Seq v4 Ultra Low Input.

Study findings and constraints: After the booster, approximately 96% of CD4 and roughly nine tenths of CD8 primary-response clones were re-detected.

The sequence came from a man between 18 and 29 years old who received the YFV17D yellow fever vaccine. The chain has TRBV4-3 and TRBJ1-5, with D perhaps TRBD1 (5 bases). Source: PBMCs, taken approximately 40 days after the first yellow fever vaccination. The CDR3, as DNA: TGCGCCAGCAGCCAACAACTCGCCGGGGGTCAGCCCCAGCATTTT. Its protein product is CASSQQLAGGQPQHF.